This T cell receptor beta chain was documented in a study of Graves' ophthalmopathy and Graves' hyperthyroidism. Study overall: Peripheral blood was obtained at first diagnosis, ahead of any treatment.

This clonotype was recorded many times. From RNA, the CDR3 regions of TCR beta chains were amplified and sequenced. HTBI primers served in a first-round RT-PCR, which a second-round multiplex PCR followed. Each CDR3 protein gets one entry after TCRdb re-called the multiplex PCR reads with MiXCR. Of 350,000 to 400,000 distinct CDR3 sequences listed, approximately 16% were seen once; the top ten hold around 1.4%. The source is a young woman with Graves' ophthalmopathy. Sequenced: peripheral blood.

CDR3 region: CASSYNPSKGPYSNQPQHF. The CDR3 DNA reads TGTGCCAGCAGTTACAATCCATCCAAGGGGCCTTATAGCAATCAGCCCCAGCATTTT. The gene calls are TRBV6-2 or TRBV6-3 and TRBJ1-5, with a possible D match to TRBD1 (5 bases). The V gene's germline CDR1 is MNHEY and CDR2 SVGEGT. Trimming took off 2 bases at V and 0 bases at J, with 20 bases between the two ends. This CDR3 is built from 19 residues.